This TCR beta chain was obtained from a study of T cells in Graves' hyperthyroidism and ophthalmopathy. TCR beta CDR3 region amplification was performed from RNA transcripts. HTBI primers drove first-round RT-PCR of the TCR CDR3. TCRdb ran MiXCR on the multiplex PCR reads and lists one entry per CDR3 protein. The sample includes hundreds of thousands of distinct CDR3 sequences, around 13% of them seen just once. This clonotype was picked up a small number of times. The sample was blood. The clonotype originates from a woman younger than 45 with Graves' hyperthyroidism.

Here the CDR3 reads CASSGEGTGGEQYF. Written as DNA, the CDR3 is TGTGCCAGCAGCGGAGAGGGGACAGGGGGCGAGCAGTACTTC. This chain joins TRBV11-3 and TRBJ2-7, with 11 nucleotides matching TRBD1. V shed 5 bases, J shed 6 bases, and the junction held 6 bases outside the gene matches. The germline gives CDR1 SGHNT, CDR2 YENEEA. This CDR3 spans 14 amino acids.